This T cell receptor beta chain was observed in a study of blood T cell repertoires in COVID-19 (dated by TCRdb to 2019 to 2021). Notes on the research overall: Samples from collaborators originated in the United States, Italy and Spain and spanned both the acute and convalescent phases of COVID-19. The repertoires were released in a freely available public database intended as a resource for research on the immune response to SARS-CoV-2. HLA class I and class II types, where available, came from metadata supplied by the sample provider rather than from assay-based typing. Subjects who had been exposed to COVID-19, were actively infected with it, or had recovered from it provided the deeply sampled blood TCRbeta repertoires that made up the dataset. Nearly every sample came with metadata listing a de-identified subject ID, COVID-19 status, age in years and sex. Samples were obtained from the ongoing ImmuneRACE study (first 160 participants) and from 950 to 1,500 subjects provided by 6 global collaborators. The prospective study material was composed of cDNA or gDNA derived from T cells, B-cell-depleted T cells, or PBMCs. Paper-wide results and their limitations: How much clinical and demographic metadata was included differed by source and by participant, and the metadata was provided uncurated.

The immunoSEQ Assay, a bias-controlled multiplex PCR, was used to amplify TCRbeta CDR3 regions from genomic DNA. On the authors' methods: The number of nucleated cells in each sample was estimated by amplification of reference gene primers within the assay. To quantify the absolute abundance of each unique TCRbeta CDR3 rearrangement, sequence reads were collapsed and filtered. For each sample, productive Simpson clonality was calculated as the square root of Simpson's diversity index across productive rearrangements. In TCRdb, the immuneACCESS table is reduced to in-frame sequences with V and J assigned. These tables do not hold every clone; where another copy was compared, an unresolved V gene accounts for under half, and the others remain unexplained. The V and J calls and clone size were taken over from that table, and D and trimming were inferred from the DNA. Here the sample has approximately 150,000 clones; about 88% occur a single time. In total, the top ten clones hold around 1.2% of the sample.

In the prospective study, participants were about 18 to 100 years old, resided in 25 or so geographic areas of the United States, and were enrolled through a virtual design. Cohort assignment in the prospective study relied on participant-reported clinical history from a screening survey and a study questionnaire. Each participant in the prospective study had whole blood, serum and a nasopharyngeal or oropharyngeal swab collected by mobile phlebotomists. Additional blood draws and questionnaires over an approximately 2-month period could optionally be provided by prospective study participants. Before DNA extraction, blood samples from the prospective study were shipped at room temperature or frozen. CDR1 and CDR2 are drawn from the germline V gene: SGHVS, FQNEAQ. From the cysteine up to the phenylalanine, the CDR3 has a length of 20 residues. CDR3 DNA is the only sequence kept; it has 60 bases, read in frame from the first base. V is cut back by 4 bases and J by 0 bases, with 17 bases in the junction unmatched.

In the case of this clone: The clone's antigen remains unknown. Per-base qualities were not stored, and no clone one base away is much larger.

The chain couples TRBV7-8 to TRBJ2-3, with 9 bases in between that match TRBD2. The sequenced material came from PBMCs or T cells enriched from blood (not recorded which). The TCR was taken from a human donor with acute COVID-19. The donor label of this sample is uncertain. The bases are TGTGCCAGCAGCTCCGCTAAGGCCCTCGGGGCGGGGGGGAGCACAGATACGCAGTATTTT. Translated, this is CASSSAKALGAGGSTDTQYF.